This note documents a single T cell receptor (beta chain) sequence. As yet, its antigen is unknown. Libraries were prepared by immunoSEQ multiplex PCR; TCRdb keeps only in-frame clonotypes and omits some of them. The sample shows over 95,000 clones, roughly 90% of them seen only once. The source of the sample is a study of T cell responses to AZD1222 COVID-19 vaccine. Study results and caveats: In a largely white British group with more females than males, clonal diversity was possibly underestimated. Repertoire collection took place solely once the T cell response had peaked.

V gave up 4 bases and J gave up 2 bases, with 30 bases separating them. In germline, CDR1 is MDHEN, CDR2 SYDVKM. The CDR3 consists of 20 residues. The gene calls are TRBV28 and TRBJ2-7, with D perhaps matching TRBD1 or TRBD2 (5 bases each). This sequence originates from an adult in good health. Specimen: peripheral blood, collected on day 0 of AZD1222 vaccination. The CDR3: CASSSPRVPGHQGGPYEQYF. CDR3 sequence (DNA): TGTGCCAGCAGTTCCCCACGTGTGCCTGGACATCAAGGAGGACCCTACGAGCAGTACTTC.